This TCR beta chain was observed in a study of blood T cell repertoires in COVID-19. Study overall: The samples span acute and convalescent COVID-19 from the United States, Italy and Spain.

Here immunoSEQ multiplex PCR was the method, and the copy in TCRdb shows in-frame clones only, minus some. The sample has some 150,000 clones, around 83% seen once. In its sample, this clone was seen many times. This CDR3 region has 16 residues. Sequences were obtained from PBMCs or T cells enriched from blood (not recorded which). The chain has TRBV21-1 and TRBJ1-6; TRBD1 reflects the table's D call only, with no check against the DNA. TRBV21-1 is termed a pseudogene. The receptor was isolated from a woman between 45 and 60 years old who had been exposed to COVID-19. The CDR3 here is CASSKTGGSYNSPLHF. The CDR3 DNA follows: TGTGCCAGCAGCAAGACAGGGGGCTCCTATAATTCACCCCTCCACTTT.